The rows below give T cell receptor beta chains drawn from one sample of a study of neurological immune-mediated disorders. TCRdb reprocessed the 5' RACE reads with MiXCR, giving one entry per CDR3 protein. The sample shows tens of thousands of distinct CDR3 sequences, about 6% of them seen only once. The sample consisted of CD4+ T cells from blood. Source of these receptors: a woman in her forties in good health. The CDR3 runs from the conserved cysteine through the conserved F or W. A D gene is named only where the DNA matches it firmly. Some rows have no size entry. The others give once, few or many, or a class for an expanded clone.

>TRBJ1-2|TRBV28|many|.
CASRADRSNYGYTF
TGTGCCAGTAGAGCGGACAGATCTAACTATGGCTACACCTTC
>TRBJ2-1|TRBV7-2|many|.
CASSLAPATSGEQFF
TGTGCCAGCAGCTTAGCCCCGGCCACCTCAGGTGAGCAGTTCTTC
>TRBJ1-5|TRBV9|many|.
CASSREPGNQPQHF
TGTGCCAGCAGCCGTGAACCGGGCAATCAGCCCCAGCATTTT
>TRBJ1-2|TRBV20-1|many|TRBD1
CSARGAGQVDYGYTF
TGCAGTGCTAGGGGCGCCGGACAGGTTGACTATGGCTACACCTTC
>TRBJ1-3|TRBV12-3/TRBV12-4|many|TRBD1
CASSLLFGTGGNTIYF
TGTGCCAGCAGTTTATTGTTCGGGACAGGGGGAAACACCATATATTTT
>TRBJ2-7|TRBV10-3|many|.
CAISESQGIPYEQYF
TGTGCCATCAGTGAGTCGCAGGGTATCCCCTACGAGCAGTACTTC
>TRBJ2-3|TRBV7-2|many|.
CASSTDWSPTDTQYF
TGTGCCAGCAGCACCGACTGGAGCCCCACAGATACGCAGTATTTT
>TRBJ1-6|TRBV12-3/TRBV12-4|many|TRBD1
CASSRQGTVNF
TGTGCCAGCAGCAGACAGGGGACCGTCAACTTT
>TRBJ2-7|TRBV28|.|TRBD1
CASSIGQGYEQYF
TGTGCCAGCAGCATTGGACAGGGGTACGAGCAGTACTTC
>TRBJ2-2|TRBV7-2|many|.
CASSLQPSDLDTGELFF
TGTGCCAGCAGCCTCCAACCTAGCGATTTAGACACCGGGGAGCTGTTTTTT
>TRBJ2-3|TRBV20-1|many|.
CSASTGTGTTDTQYF
TGCAGTGCTAGCACCGGGACCGGCACCACAGATACGCAGTATTTT
>TRBJ2-5|TRBV6-2/TRBV6-3|many|TRBD2
CASSRSGSQDGTQYF
TGTGCCAGCAGCCGTAGCGGGAGCCAGGATGGGACCCAGTACTTC
>TRBJ1-6|TRBV4-1|many|.
CASSQALQLTYNSPLHF
TGCGCCAGCAGCCAAGCCCTTCAACTGACCTATAATTCACCCCTCCACTTT
>TRBJ2-1|TRBV18|many|.
CASSQVGDEQFF
TGTGCCAGCTCACAAGTAGGGGATGAGCAGTTCTTC
>TRBJ2-5|TRBV20-1|few|.
CSASLTQETQYF
TGCAGTGCTAGTTTGACCCAAGAGACCCAGTACTTC
>TRBJ1-1|TRBV7-9|many|.
CASSPSGGVNTEAFF
TGTGCCAGCAGCCCATCGGGCGGAGTGAACACTGAAGCTTTCTTT
>TRBJ2-2|TRBV6-5|many|TRBD1
CASSQDRRSTGELFF
TGTGCCAGCAGTCAGGACAGGCGAAGCACCGGGGAGCTGTTTTTT
>TRBJ2-1|TRBV4-2|many|.
CASSLREVSTIRKNEQFF
TGTGCCAGCAGCCTGCGTGAGGTCTCGACTATACGAAAGAATGAGCAGTTCTTC
>TRBJ2-1|TRBV12-3/TRBV12-4|many|.
CASSGPNEQFF
TGTGCCAGCAGCGGGCCCAATGAGCAGTTCTTC
>TRBJ2-2|TRBV5-1|.|.
CASSARDPKSGELFF
TGCGCCAGCAGCGCTCGGGATCCCAAATCCGGGGAGCTGTTTTTT
>TRBJ2-5|TRBV6-6|many|.
CASSYSRVYGETQYF
TGTGCCAGCAGTTACTCCAGGGTTTACGGGGAGACCCAGTACTTC
>TRBJ2-3|TRBV5-1|many|.
CASSQRGDTQYF
TGCGCCAGCAGCCAAAGGGGAGATACGCAGTATTTT
>TRBJ2-7|TRBV20-1|.|.
CSARQGGLSYEQYF
TGCAGTGCTAGACAGGGGGGACTCTCCTACGAGCAGTACTTC